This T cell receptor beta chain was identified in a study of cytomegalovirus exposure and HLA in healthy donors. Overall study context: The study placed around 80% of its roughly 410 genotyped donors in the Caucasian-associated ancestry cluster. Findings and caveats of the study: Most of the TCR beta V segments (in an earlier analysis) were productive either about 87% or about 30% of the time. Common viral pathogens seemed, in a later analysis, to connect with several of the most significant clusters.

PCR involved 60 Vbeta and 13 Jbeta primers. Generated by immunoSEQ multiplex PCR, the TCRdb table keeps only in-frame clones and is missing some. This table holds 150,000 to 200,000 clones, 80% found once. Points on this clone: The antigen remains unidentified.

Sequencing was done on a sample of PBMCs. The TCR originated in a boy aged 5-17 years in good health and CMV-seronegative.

The CDR3 DNA sequence: TGTGCCAGCAGCCCCGCCAGTAACAGGGACCTGGGGGCCTCCTACGAGCAGTACTTC. Amino acid sequence: CASSPASNRDLGASYEQYF. This sequence joins TRBV7-8 and TRBJ2-7, with TRBD1 as a possible D gene (6 bases). This CDR3 has 19 residues. Per germline, CDR1 SGHVS and CDR2 FQNEAQ. Trimming removed 5 bases from V and 0 bases from J, with 26 bases in between. Looking up the rest from reference TRBV7-8 and TRBJ2-7 gives the full variable domain: GAGVSQSPRYKVAKRGQDVALRCDPISGHVSLFWYQQALGQGPEFLTYFQNEAQLDKSGLPSDRFFAERPEGSVSTLKIQRTQQEDSAVYLCASSPASNRDLGASYEQYFGPGTRLTVT.